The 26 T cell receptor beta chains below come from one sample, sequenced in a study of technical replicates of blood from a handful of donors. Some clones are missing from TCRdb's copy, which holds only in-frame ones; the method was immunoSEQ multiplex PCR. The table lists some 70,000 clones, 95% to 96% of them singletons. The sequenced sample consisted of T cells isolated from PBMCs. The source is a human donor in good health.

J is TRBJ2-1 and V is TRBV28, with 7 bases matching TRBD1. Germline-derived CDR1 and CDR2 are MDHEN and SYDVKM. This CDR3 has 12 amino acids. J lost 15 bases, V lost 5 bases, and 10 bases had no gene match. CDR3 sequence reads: CASSTRDSRLFF. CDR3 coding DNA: TGTGCCAGCAGTACCCGGGACAGTCGATTGTTCTTC.

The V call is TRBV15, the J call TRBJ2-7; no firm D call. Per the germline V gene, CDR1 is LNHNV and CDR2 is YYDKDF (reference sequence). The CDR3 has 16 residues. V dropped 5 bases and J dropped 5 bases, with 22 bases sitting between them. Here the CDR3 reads CATSPLPLPGADEQYF. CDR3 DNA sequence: TGTGCCACCAGCCCCCTACCACTTCCCGGAGCTGACGAGCAGTACTTC.

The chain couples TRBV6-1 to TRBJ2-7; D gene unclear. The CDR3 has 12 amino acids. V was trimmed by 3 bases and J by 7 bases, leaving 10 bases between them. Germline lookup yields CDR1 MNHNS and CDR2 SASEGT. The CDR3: CASSDVAREQYF. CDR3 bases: TGTGCCAGCAGTGATGTTGCGCGTGAGCAGTACTTC.

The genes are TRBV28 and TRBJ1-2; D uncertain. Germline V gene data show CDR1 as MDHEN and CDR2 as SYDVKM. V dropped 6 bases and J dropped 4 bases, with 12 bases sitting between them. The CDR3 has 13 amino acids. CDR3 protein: CASSSLFRYGYTF. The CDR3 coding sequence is TGTGCCAGCAGCTCCCTATTTCGCTATGGCTACACCTTC.

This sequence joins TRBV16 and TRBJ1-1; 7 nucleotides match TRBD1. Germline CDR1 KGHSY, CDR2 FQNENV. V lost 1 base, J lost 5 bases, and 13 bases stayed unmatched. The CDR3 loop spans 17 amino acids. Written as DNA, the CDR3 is TGTGCCAGCAGCCAATACCGCGACAGGGCACTCGGGACTGAAGCTTTCTTT. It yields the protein CASSQYRDRALGTEAFF.

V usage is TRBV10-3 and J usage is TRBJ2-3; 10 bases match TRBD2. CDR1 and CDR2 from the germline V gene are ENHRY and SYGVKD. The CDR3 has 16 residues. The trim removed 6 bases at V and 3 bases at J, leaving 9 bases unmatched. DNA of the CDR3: TGTGCCATCAGCCTAGGAGCGGGAGGGCCGACAGATACGCAGTATTTT. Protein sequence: CAISLGAGGPTDTQYF.

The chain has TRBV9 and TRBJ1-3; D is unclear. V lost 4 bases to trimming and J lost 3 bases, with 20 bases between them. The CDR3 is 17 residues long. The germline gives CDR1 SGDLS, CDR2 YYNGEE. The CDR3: CASSPRLLGGVGNTIYF. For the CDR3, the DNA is TGTGCCAGCAGCCCTCGTCTACTAGGCGGGGTTGGAAACACCATATATTTT.

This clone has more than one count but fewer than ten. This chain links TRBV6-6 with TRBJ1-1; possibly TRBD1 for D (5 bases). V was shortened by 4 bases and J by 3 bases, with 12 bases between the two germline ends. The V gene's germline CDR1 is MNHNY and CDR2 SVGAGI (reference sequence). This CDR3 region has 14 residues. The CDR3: CASSFQGRDTEAFF. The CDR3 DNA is TGTGCCAGCAGTTTCCAGGGAAGGGACACTGAAGCTTTCTTT.

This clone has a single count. CDR3 sequence: CASSHPRGSPTDTQYF. The CDR3, as DNA: TGTGCCAGCAGCCACCCCCGCGGCAGTCCTACAGATACGCAGTATTTT. This chain uses TRBV11-3 with TRBJ2-3; D is undetermined. Germline V CDR1 and CDR2: SGHNT, YENEEA. There are 16 residues in the CDR3. With 5 bases removed from V and 3 bases from J, the gap between germline ends came to 18 bases.

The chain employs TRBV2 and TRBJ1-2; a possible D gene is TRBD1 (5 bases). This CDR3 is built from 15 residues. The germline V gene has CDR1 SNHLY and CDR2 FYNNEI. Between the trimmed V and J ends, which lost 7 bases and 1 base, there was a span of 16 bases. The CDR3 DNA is TGTGCCAGCACCCTATCCGGGACTTATAACTATGGCTACACCTTC. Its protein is CASTLSGTYNYGYTF.

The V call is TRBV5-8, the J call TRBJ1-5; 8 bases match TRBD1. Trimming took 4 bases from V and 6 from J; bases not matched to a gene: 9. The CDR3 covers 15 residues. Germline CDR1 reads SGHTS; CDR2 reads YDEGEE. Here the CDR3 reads CASSEGQAVGQPQHF. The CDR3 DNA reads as TGTGCCAGCAGCGAGGGACAGGCAGTTGGTCAGCCCCAGCATTTT.

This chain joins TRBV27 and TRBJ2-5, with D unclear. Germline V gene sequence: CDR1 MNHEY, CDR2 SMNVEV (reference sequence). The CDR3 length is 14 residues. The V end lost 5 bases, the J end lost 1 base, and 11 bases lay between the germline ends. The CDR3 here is CASSPAQRQETQYF. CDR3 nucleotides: TGTGCCAGCAGTCCCGCCCAGCGCCAAGAGACCCAGTACTTC.

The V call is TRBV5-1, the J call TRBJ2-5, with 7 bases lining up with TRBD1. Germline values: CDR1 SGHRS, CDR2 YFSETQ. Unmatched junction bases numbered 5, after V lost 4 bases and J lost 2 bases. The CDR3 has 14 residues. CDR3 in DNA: TGCGCCAGCAGCGAAGGGACAGCACAAGAGACCCAGTACTTC. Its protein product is CASSEGTAQETQYF.

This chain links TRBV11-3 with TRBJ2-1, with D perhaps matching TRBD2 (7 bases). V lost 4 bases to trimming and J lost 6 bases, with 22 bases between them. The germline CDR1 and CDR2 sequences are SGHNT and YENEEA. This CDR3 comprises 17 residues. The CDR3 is CASSSRVVAGAANEQFF. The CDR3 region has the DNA TGTGCCAGCAGCTCGCGGGTAGTGGCGGGGGCCGCCAATGAGCAGTTCTTC.

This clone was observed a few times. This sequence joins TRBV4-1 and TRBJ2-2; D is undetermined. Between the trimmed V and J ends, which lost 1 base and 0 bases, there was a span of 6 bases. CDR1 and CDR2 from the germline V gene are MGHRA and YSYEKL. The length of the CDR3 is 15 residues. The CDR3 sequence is CASSQGSSNTGELFF. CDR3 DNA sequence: TGCGCCAGCAGCCAAGGGAGCTCGAACACCGGGGAGCTGTTTTTT.

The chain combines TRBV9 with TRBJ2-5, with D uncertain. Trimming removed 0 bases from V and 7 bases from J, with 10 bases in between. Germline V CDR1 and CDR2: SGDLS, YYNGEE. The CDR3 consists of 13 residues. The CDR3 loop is CASSVDLRGTQYF. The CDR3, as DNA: TGTGCCAGCAGCGTAGACCTGAGAGGGACCCAGTACTTC.

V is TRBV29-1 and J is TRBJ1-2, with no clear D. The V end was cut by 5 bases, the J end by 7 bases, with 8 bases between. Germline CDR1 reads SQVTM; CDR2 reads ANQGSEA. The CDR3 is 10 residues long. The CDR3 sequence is CSVKEGGYTF. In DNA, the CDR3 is TGCAGCGTTAAGGAGGGTGGCTACACCTTC.

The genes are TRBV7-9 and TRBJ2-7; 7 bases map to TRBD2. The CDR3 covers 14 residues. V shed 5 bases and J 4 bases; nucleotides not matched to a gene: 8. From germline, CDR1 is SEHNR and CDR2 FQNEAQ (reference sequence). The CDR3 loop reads CASSTLAGRYEQYF. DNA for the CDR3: TGTGCCAGCAGCACGTTAGCGGGCCGATACGAGCAGTACTTC.

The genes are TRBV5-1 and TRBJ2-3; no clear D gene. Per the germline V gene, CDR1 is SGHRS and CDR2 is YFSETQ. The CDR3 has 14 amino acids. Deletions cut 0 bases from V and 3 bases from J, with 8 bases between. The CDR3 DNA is TGCGCCAGCAGCTTGGGTACTACGACAGATACGCAGTATTTT. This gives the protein CASSLGTTTDTQYF.

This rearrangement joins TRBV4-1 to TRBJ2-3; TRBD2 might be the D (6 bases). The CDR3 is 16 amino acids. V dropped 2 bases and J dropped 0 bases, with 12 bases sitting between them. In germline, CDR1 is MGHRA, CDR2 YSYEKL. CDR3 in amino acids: CASSQPGDPSTDTQYF. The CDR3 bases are TGCGCCAGCAGCCAACCGGGGGATCCTAGCACAGATACGCAGTATTTT.

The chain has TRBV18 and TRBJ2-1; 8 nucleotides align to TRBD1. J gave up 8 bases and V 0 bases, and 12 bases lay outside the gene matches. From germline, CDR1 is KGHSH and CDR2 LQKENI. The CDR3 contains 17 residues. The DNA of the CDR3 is TGTGCCAGCTCACCACCGGCCGGGCAGGGGGCTTTGTATGAGCAGTTCTTC. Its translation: CASSPPAGQGALYEQFF.

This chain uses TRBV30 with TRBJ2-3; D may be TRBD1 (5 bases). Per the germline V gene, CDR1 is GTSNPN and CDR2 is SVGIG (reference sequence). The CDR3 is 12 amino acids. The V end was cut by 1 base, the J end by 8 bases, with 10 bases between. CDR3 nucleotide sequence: TGTGCCTGGAGTGGGGGAAGGGGTACGCAGTATTTT. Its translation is CAWSGGRGTQYF.

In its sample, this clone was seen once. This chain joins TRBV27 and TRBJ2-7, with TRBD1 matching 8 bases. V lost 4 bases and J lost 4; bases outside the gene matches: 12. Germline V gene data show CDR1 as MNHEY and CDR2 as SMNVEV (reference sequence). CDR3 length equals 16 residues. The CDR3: CASSWGGGTGDYEQYF. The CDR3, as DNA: TGTGCCAGCAGTTGGGGTGGAGGGACAGGAGATTACGAGCAGTACTTC.

CDR3 coding DNA: TGTGCCAGCAGTGAAGCGCTGAGGGGCGGGAGGAGCTCCGAGCAGTACTTC. Protein sequence: CASSEALRGGRSSEQYF. V is TRBV2 and J is TRBJ2-7; 8 bases match TRBD2. The CDR3 loop spans 17 amino acids. The V gene end was trimmed by 0 bases and the J gene end by 6 bases; junction bases not matched to a gene: 13. The germline CDR1 and CDR2 sequences are SNHLY and FYNNEI.

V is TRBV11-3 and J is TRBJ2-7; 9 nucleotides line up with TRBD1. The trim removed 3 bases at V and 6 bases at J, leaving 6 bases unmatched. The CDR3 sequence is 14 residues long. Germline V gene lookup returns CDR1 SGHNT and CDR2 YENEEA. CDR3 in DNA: TGTGCCAGCAGCTTTGGGACAGGGTCCATCGAGCAGTACTTC. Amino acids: CASSFGTGSIEQYF.

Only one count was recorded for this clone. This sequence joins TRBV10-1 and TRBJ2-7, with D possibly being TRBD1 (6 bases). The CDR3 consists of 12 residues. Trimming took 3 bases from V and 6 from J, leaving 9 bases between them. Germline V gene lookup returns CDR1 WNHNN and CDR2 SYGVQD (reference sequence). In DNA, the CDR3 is TGCGCCAGCAGTGACTCAGGGGCCGAGCAGTACTTC. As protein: CASSDSGAEQYF.